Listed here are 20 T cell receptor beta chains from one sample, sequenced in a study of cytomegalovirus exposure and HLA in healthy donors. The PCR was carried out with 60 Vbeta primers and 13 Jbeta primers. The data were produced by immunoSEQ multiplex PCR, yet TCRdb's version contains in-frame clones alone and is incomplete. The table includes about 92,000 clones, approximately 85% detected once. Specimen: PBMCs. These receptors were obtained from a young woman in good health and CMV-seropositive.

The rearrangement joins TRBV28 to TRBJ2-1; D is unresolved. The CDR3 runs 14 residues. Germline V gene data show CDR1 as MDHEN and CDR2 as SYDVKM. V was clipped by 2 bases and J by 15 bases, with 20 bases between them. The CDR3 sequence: CASSLAHTDTQRFF. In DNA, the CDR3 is TGTGCCAGCAGTTTAGCCCACACCGACACCCAGAGGTTCTTC.

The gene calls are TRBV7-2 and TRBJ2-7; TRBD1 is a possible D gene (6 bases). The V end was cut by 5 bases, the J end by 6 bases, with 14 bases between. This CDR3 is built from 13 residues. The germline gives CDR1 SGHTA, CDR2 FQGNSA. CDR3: CASSLQQGREQYF. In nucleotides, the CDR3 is TGTGCCAGCAGCCTTCAACAGGGCCGCGAGCAGTACTTC.

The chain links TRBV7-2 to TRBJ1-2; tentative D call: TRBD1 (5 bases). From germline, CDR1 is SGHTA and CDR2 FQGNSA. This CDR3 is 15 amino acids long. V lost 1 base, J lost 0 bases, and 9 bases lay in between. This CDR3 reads CASSLGGTANYGYTF. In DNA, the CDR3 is TGTGCCAGCAGCTTAGGAGGGACTGCTAACTATGGCTACACCTTC.

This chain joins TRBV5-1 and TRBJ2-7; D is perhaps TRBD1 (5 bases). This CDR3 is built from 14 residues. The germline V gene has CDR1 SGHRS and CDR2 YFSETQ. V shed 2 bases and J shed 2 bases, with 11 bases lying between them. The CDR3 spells CASSFWQGAYEQYF. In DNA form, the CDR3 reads TGCGCCAGCAGCTTTTGGCAGGGCGCCTACGAGCAGTACTTC.

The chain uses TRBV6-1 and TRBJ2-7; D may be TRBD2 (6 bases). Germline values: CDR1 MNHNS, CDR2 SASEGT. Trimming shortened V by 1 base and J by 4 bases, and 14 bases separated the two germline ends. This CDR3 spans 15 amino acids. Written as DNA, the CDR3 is TGTGCCAGCAGTGAAGGGCGGGGATCTGATTACGAGCAGTACTTC. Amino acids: CASSEGRGSDYEQYF.

In DNA form, the CDR3 reads TGCGCCAGCAGCCTGCGGGAGGGAGGGGCAGATACGCAGTATTTT. Translating gives CASSLREGGADTQYF. The V call is TRBV4-1, the J call TRBJ2-3; TRBD2 agrees at 9 bases. V lost 4 bases and J lost 4; bases outside the gene matches: 6. Germline CDR1 and CDR2: MGHRA and YSYEKL. The CDR3 has 15 residues.

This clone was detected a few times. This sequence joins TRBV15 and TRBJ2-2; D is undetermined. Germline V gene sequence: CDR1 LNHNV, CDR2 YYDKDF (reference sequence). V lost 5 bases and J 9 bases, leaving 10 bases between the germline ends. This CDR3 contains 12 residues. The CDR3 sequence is CATSSRRRELFF. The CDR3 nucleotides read TGTGCCACCAGCTCGCGGCGCCGGGAGCTGTTTTTT.

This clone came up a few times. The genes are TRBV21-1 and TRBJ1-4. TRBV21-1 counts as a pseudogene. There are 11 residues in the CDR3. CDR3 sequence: CAWPGGEKLFF. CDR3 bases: TGTGCCTGGCCCGGAGGGGAAAAACTGTTTTTT.

For the CDR3, the DNA is TGTGCCAGCAGCTCCGGACGACTAGCAGGAGCGCAAGAGACCCAGTACTTC. Protein product: CASSSGRLAGAQETQYF. The V gene is TRBV5-8, the J gene TRBJ2-5; 7 nucleotides align to TRBD2. This CDR3 is 17 amino acids long. V lost 3 bases and J lost 2; bases outside the gene matches: 13. Germline CDR1 and CDR2: SGHTS and YDEGEE.

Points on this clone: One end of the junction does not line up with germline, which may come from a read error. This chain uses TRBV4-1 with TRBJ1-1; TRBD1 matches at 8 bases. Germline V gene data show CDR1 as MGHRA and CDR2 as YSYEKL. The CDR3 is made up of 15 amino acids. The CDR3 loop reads CASSQDRDKTGEKTF. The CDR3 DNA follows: TGCGCCAGCAGCCAAGATCGCGACAAGACAGGGGAGAAAACCTTT.

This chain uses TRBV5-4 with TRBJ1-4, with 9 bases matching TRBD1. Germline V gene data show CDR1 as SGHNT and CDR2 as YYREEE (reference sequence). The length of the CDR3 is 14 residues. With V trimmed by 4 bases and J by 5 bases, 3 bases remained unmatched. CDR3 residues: CASSEGQGNEKLFF. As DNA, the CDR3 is TGTGCCAGCAGCGAGGGACAGGGAAATGAAAAACTGTTTTTT.

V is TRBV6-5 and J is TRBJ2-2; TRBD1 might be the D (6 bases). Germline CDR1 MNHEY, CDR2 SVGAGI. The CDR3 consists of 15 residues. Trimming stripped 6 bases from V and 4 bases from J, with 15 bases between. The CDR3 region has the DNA TGTGCCAGCAGACTAAACTCAGGGGTCACCGGGGAGCTGTTTTTT. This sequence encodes CASRLNSGVTGELFF.

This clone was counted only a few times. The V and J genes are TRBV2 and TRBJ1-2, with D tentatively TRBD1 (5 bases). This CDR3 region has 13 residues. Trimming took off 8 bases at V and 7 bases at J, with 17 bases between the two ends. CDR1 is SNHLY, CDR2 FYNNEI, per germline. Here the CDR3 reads CASYYAVGGGYTF. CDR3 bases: TGTGCCAGCTATTACGCCGTCGGGGGTGGCTACACCTTC. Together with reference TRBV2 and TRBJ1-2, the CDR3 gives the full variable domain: EPEVTQTPSHQVTQMGQEVILRCVPISNHLYFYWYRQILGQKVEFLVSFYNNEISEKSEIFDDQFSVERPDGSNFTLKIRSTKLEDSAMYFCASYYAVGGGYTFGSGTRLTVV.

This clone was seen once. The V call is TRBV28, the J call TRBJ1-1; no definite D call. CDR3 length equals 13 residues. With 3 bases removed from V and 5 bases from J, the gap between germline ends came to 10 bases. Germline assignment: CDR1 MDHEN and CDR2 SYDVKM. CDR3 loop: CASSFEGGTEAFF. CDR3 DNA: TGTGCCAGCAGTTTTGAAGGAGGGACTGAAGCTTTCTTT.

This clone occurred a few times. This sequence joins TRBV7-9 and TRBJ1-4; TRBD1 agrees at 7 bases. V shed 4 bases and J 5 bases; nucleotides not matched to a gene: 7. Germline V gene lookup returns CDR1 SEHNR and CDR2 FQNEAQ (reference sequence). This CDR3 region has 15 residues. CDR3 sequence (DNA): TGTGCCAGCAGCTCTCCTGGGACAGCGAATGAAAAACTGTTTTTT. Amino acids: CASSSPGTANEKLFF.

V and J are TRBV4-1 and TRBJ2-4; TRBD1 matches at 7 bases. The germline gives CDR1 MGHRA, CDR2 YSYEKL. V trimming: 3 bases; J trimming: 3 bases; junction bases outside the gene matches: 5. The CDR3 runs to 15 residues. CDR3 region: CASSQIQGNKNIQYF. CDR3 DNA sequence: TGCGCCAGCAGCCAGATACAGGGGAACAAAAACATTCAGTACTTC.

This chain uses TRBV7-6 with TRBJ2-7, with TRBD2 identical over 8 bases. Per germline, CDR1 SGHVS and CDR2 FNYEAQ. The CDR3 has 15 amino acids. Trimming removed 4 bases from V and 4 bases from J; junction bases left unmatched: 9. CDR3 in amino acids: CASSYASGLGYEQYF. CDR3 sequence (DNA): TGTGCCAGCAGCTACGCTAGCGGGCTGGGGTACGAGCAGTACTTC. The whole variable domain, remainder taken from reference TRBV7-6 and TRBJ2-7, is GAGVSQSPRYKVTKRGQDVALRCDPISGHVSLYWYRQALGQGPEFLTYFNYEAQQDKSGLPNDRFSAERPEGSISTLTIQRTEQRDSAMYRCASSYASGLGYEQYFGPGTRLTVT.

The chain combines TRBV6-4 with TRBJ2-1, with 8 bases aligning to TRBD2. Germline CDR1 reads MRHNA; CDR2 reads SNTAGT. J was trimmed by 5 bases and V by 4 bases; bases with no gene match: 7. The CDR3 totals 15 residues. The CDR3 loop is CASSVGTRGNNEQFF. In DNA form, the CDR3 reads TGTGCCAGCAGTGTCGGGACTAGGGGAAACAATGAGCAGTTCTTC.

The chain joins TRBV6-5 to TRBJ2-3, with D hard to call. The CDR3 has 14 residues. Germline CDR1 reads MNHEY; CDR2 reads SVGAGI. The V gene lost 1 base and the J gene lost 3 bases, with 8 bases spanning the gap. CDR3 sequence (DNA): TGTGCCAGCAGTTACTTTCCAGGTACAGATACGCAGTATTTT. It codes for CASSYFPGTDTQYF.

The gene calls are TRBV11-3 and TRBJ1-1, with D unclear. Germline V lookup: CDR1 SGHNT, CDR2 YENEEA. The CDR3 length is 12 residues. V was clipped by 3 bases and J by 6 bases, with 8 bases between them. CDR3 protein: CASSFTGSEAFF. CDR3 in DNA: TGTGCCAGCAGCTTTACGGGTTCTGAAGCTTTCTTT.